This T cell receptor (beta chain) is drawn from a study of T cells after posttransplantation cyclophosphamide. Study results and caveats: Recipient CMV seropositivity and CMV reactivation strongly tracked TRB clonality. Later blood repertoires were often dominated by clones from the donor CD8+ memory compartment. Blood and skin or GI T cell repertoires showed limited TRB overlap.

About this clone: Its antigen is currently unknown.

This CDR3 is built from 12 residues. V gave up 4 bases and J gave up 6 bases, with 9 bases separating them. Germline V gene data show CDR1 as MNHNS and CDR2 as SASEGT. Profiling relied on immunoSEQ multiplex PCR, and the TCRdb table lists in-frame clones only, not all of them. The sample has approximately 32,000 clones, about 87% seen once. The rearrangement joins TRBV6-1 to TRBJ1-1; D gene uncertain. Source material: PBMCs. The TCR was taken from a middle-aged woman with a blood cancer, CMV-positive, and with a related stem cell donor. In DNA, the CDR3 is TGTGCCAGCAGTGTACGACTGGCTGAAGCTTTCTTT. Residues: CASSVRLAEAFF.